Shown below are 25 T cell receptor beta chains from a single sample sequenced in a study of T cell repertoires in cytomegalovirus infection. TCRdb fed the reads into MiXCR, producing one record per CDR3 protein. This table holds around 310,000 distinct CDR3 sequences, 17% found once. The source material was PBMCs. These TCRs come from a human donor in good health (CMV status not recorded). Some clones in this sample may be carry-over from other donors' samples.

This clonotype has a single count. The rearrangement uses TRBV5-1 and TRBJ1-1; 8 nucleotides align to TRBD1. CDR1 SGHRS and CDR2 YFSETQ come from the germline V gene. V trimming: 2 bases; J trimming: 3 bases; junction bases outside the gene matches: 6. The CDR3 runs 15 residues. The CDR3, as DNA: TGCGCCAGCAGCTTTGGACAGGGCGGCGACACTGAAGCTTTCTTT. It is translated as CASSFGQGGDTEAFF.

The chain employs TRBV5-1 and TRBJ2-3, with a tentative D call TRBD2 (5 bases). This CDR3 is 17 amino acids long. The V gene's germline CDR1 is SGHRS and CDR2 YFSETQ. Trimming took 0 bases from V and 1 from J, leaving 15 bases between them. In DNA, the CDR3 is TGCGCCAGCAGCTTGGGAGAGGGCAGTGGACGCACAGATACGCAGTATTTT. This codes for CASSLGEGSGRTDTQYF.

This clonotype was found many times. The gene calls are TRBV28 and TRBJ1-5; 7 bases agree with TRBD1. The CDR3 extends over 14 amino acids. V lost 6 bases to trimming and J lost 7 bases; unmatched junction nucleotides: 9. From germline, CDR1 is MDHEN and CDR2 SYDVKM. CDR3 sequence (DNA): TGTGCCAGCAGGCCGACAGGGAGGGGACAGCCCCAGCATTTT. Amino acid sequence: CASRPTGRGQPQHF.

The rearrangement uses TRBV4-2 and TRBJ1-1, with TRBD1 as a possible D gene (5 bases). The V end was cut by 5 bases, the J end by 2 bases, with 9 bases between. Germline V CDR1 and CDR2: LGHNA, YNFKEQ. The CDR3 is made up of 13 amino acids. The CDR3 DNA reads as TGTGCCAGCAGCGGGACGTCCAACACTGAAGCTTTCTTT. This sequence encodes CASSGTSNTEAFF.

This clonotype was seen repeatedly, ten times or more. This chain links TRBV7-9 with TRBJ2-4; TRBD1 might be the D (5 bases). This CDR3 region has 15 residues. From germline, CDR1 is SEHNR and CDR2 FQNEAQ (reference sequence). V was shortened by 0 bases and J by 6 bases, with 12 bases between the two germline ends. In nucleotides, the CDR3 is TGTGCCAGCAGCTTAGCAGGGTCTACAGGAAACATTCAGTACTTC. Translating it yields CASSLAGSTGNIQYF.

At least ten counts were recorded for this clonotype. This chain uses TRBV7-2 with TRBJ2-1; D not resolved. Trimming took 5 bases from V and 2 from J, leaving 7 bases between them. Germline values: CDR1 SGHTA, CDR2 FQGNSA. This CDR3 spans 13 amino acids. This CDR3 reads CASSVTAYNEQFF. CDR3 nucleotides: TGTGCCAGCAGCGTTACCGCCTACAATGAGCAGTTCTTC. Complete variable domain (other parts from reference TRBV7-2 and TRBJ2-1): GAGVSQSPSNKVTEKGKDVELRCDPISGHTALYWYRQSLGQGLEFLIYFQGNSAPDKSGLPSDRFSAERTGGSVSTLTIQRTQQEDSAVYLCASSVTAYNEQFFGPGTRLTVL.

The J gene is TRBJ1-5, the V gene TRBV20-1, with D hard to call. The CDR3 is 14 residues long. CDR1 and CDR2 (germline): DFQATT, SNEGSKA (reference sequence). Trimming took off 5 bases at V and 0 bases at J, with 11 bases between the two ends. CDR3 residues: CSAEPSYSNQPQHF. The DNA for the CDR3 is TGCAGTGCTGAGCCATCATATAGCAATCAGCCCCAGCATTTT.

The table lists this clonotype with many counts. The junction and the germline gene differ at one end; a read error may be behind it. The chain links TRBV7-7 to TRBJ2-3, with a tentative D call TRBD1 (6 bases). Per the germline V gene, CDR1 is SSHAT and CDR2 is FNYEAQ (reference sequence). The CDR3 is 15 residues long. The CDR3 protein is CASSLGSGAADTQYF. DNA for the CDR3: TGTGCTAGCAGCTTGGGGTCAGGGGCGGCAGATACGCAGTATTTT.

This clonotype was observed a handful of times. The chain uses TRBV2 and TRBJ1-5; D is ambiguous. This CDR3 region has 15 residues. The V end was cut by 6 bases, the J end by 7 bases, with 19 bases between. The germline V gene encodes CDR1 SNHLY and CDR2 FYNNEI. CDR3 amino acids: CASRAQDGVSQPQHF. CDR3 nucleotides: TGTGCCAGCAGAGCGCAGGACGGTGTATCGCAGCCCCAGCATTTT.

The chain combines TRBV29-1 with TRBJ1-5, with 7 bases that match TRBD1. The germline V gene has CDR1 SQVTM and CDR2 ANQGSEA. J gave up 7 bases and V 4 bases, and 7 bases lay outside the gene matches. The CDR3 contains 13 residues. Written as DNA, the CDR3 is TGCAGCGTTGCGGAAGGGGGCGGACAGCCCCAGCATTTT. It specifies CSVAEGGGQPQHF.

To note about this clonotype: A much larger clone is a single base away; this may be a read error. The J gene is TRBJ1-1, the V gene TRBV4-1, with D possibly being TRBD1 (6 bases). Germline values: CDR1 MGHRA, CDR2 YSYEKL. V lost 2 bases to trimming and J lost 6 bases, with 16 bases between them. CDR3 length: 15 residues. The CDR3 loop reads CASSQRTVGTPEAFF. In nucleotides, the CDR3 is TGCGCCAGCAGCCAACGGACAGTGGGAACCCCTGAAGCTTTCTTT.

The rearrangement uses TRBV28 and TRBJ1-1, with D perhaps TRBD1 (5 bases). Trimming stripped 6 bases from V and 5 bases from J, with 13 bases between. This CDR3 spans 13 amino acids. Germline CDR1 is MDHEN and CDR2 is SYDVKM. In nucleotides, the CDR3 is TGTGCCAGCAGCTCAGGGATGTGGACTGAAGCTTTCTTT. Translating it yields CASSSGMWTEAFF.

V is TRBV20-1 and J is TRBJ1-1; no definite D call. CDR1 is DFQATT and CDR2 is SNEGSKA in the germline V gene (reference sequence). The CDR3 has 14 amino acids. Deletions cut 2 bases from V and 0 bases from J, with 10 bases between. As DNA, the CDR3 is TGCAGTGCTAGACGCGCAGGCCTGAACACTGAAGCTTTCTTT. Protein product: CSARRAGLNTEAFF.

This clonotype appeared a few times. The chain employs TRBV19 and TRBJ1-1, with a weak D call TRBD1 (5 bases). Germline CDR1 reads LNHDA; CDR2 reads SQIVND (reference sequence). The CDR3 has 13 amino acids. V lost 5 bases, J lost 3 bases, and 10 bases lay in between. Here the CDR3 reads CASSSRGDTEAFF. DNA for the CDR3: TGTGCCAGTAGTTCCCGGGGGGACACTGAAGCTTTCTTT.

This clonotype was observed a few times. The V call is TRBV4-1, the J call TRBJ2-2, with 7 bases fitting TRBD2. Trimming took 2 bases from V and 5 from J; bases not matched to a gene: 8. CDR1 is MGHRA and CDR2 is YSYEKL in the germline V gene. The CDR3 is 16 amino acids. The chain's CDR3 is CASSQYGTNPTGELFF. CDR3 sequence (DNA): TGCGCCAGCAGCCAATATGGGACTAACCCAACCGGGGAGCTGTTTTTT.

This clonotype was counted between two and nine times. The chain combines TRBV29-1 with TRBJ1-2, with a weak D call TRBD1 (6 bases). V lost 7 bases and J lost 4, with 16 bases in between. From germline, CDR1 is SQVTM and CDR2 ANQGSEA. The CDR3 spans 13 residues. CDR3 region: CSAGTGSRYGYTF. CDR3 sequence (DNA): TGCAGCGCCGGAACAGGGTCCCGCTATGGCTACACCTTC.

This clonotype was seen more than once but under ten times. The chain is built from TRBV7-9 and TRBJ1-2, with no clear D. This CDR3 has 12 residues. Per the germline V gene, CDR1 is SEHNR and CDR2 is FQNEAQ (reference sequence). V was clipped by 5 bases and J by 3 bases, with 7 bases between them. The CDR3 bases are TGTGCCAGCAGCAGGGAAGACTATGGCTACACCTTC. Protein: CASSREDYGYTF.

This clonotype was counted a few times. The CDR3 DNA sequence: TGCGCCAGCAGCTTGGGCCCCCAGGGAGCCCAAGAGACCCAGTACTTC. Its protein product is CASSLGPQGAQETQYF. The chain is built from TRBV5-1 and TRBJ2-5, with D perhaps being TRBD1 or TRBD2 (5 bases each). The CDR3 is made up of 16 amino acids. Trimming stripped 0 bases from V and 1 base from J, with 13 bases between. CDR1 and CDR2 (germline): SGHRS, YFSETQ.

Turning to this clonotype: The conserved phenylalanine or tryptophan normally closing the CDR3 is absent here, so this likely arose from a read error. The chain recombines TRBV7-6 with TRBJ2-1; D unresolved. Germline assignment: CDR1 SGHVS and CDR2 FNYEAQ. The CDR3 contains 14 residues. V lost 7 bases and J 5 bases, leaving 15 bases between the germline ends. CDR3: CASTLGSFNNEQFL. CDR3 DNA: TGTGCCAGCACCTTGGGCTCGTTCAACAATGAGCAGTTCTTG.

This clonotype showed up many times. The gene calls are TRBV27 and TRBJ2-7; 10 bases line up with TRBD1. CDR3 size: 14 residues. The V segment lost 6 bases and the J segment 3 bases; nucleotides outside the gene matches: 5. In germline, CDR1 is MNHEY, CDR2 SMNVEV (reference sequence). CDR3 amino acids: CASRPGTGDYEQYF. The CDR3 nucleotides read TGTGCCAGCAGGCCCGGGACAGGGGACTACGAGCAGTACTTC.

The CDR3 nucleotides are TGTGCCAGCAGCTTAGATCAGGGCCTTACCTACGAGCAGTACTTC. Residues: CASSLDQGLTYEQYF. The V call is TRBV7-9, the J call TRBJ2-7; D may be TRBD1 (5 bases). The CDR3 sequence is 15 residues long. Deletions cut 1 base from V and 2 bases from J, with 12 bases between. Germline V gene lookup returns CDR1 SEHNR and CDR2 FQNEAQ (reference sequence).

This clonotype was observed at least ten times. V usage is TRBV28 and J usage is TRBJ2-7, with D uncertain. V lost 3 bases and J lost 1, with 7 bases in between. Looked up from germline, CDR1 is MDHEN and CDR2 is SYDVKM. The CDR3 sequence is 13 residues long. The CDR3 protein is CASSFYQSYEQYF. The DNA for the CDR3 is TGTGCCAGCAGTTTTTATCAGTCCTACGAGCAGTACTTC.

The CDR3 loop reads CASSLEWTSGETQYF. The CDR3 DNA sequence: TGTGCCAGCAGCCTAGAGTGGACTAGCGGGGAGACCCAGTACTTC. The V and J genes are TRBV5-4 and TRBJ2-5; 11 bases are a match to TRBD2. The germline gives CDR1 SGHNT, CDR2 YYREEE (reference sequence). V shed 4 bases, J shed 5 bases, and the junction held 7 bases outside the gene matches. The CDR3 length is 15 residues.

This clonotype came up many times. The chain combines TRBV12-3 or TRBV12-4 with TRBJ1-1, with D maybe TRBD1 (6 bases). CDR3 length: 13 amino acids. V shed 6 bases and J shed 1 base, with 9 bases lying between them. CDR3 DNA sequence: TGTGCCAGCAGAGGGGGACCGAACACTGAAGCTTTCTTT. Translation gives CASRGGPNTEAFF.

The chain links TRBV6-2 or TRBV6-3 to TRBJ1-2; D is unresolved. V was clipped by 5 bases and J by 3 bases, with 13 bases between them. The CDR3 is 14 amino acids. Germline loops: CDR1 MNHEY, CDR2 SVGEGT. CDR3 sequence (DNA): TGTGCCAGCAGTAAGACCGGGATGGACTATGGCTACACCTTC. Its translation: CASSKTGMDYGYTF.